These 18 T cell receptor beta chains came from one sample sequenced in a study of CD8 T cells in ankylosing spondylitis (dated by TCRdb to the late 2010s). The library was made by 5' RACE. Instrument on record: Illumina HiSeq 2500. The raw public reads went through TCRdb reprocessing: fastp at Q25, MiXCR clone calling, in-frame beta chains kept. A single entry per CDR3 protein holds the most common genes and DNA from its merged rows. Here the sample has over 700,000 distinct CDR3 sequences; around a fifth occur a single time. The ten largest clones represent 15% to 20% of the sample. Which antigens these TCRs recognize remains unknown. Summary of the overall study and its limitations: A TCR beta motif made up of eight highly homologous amino acid variants appeared to be characteristic of blood from ankylosing spondylitis patients.

The sequenced sample was blood, either unsorted or a sorted T cell fraction (not recorded which). The receptor set was obtained from a male donor with ankylosing spondylitis.

V usage is TRBV4-3 and J usage is TRBJ2-7, with 9 bases identical to TRBD1. The V gene end was trimmed by 2 bases and the J gene end by 3 bases; junction bases not matched to a gene: 8. The CDR3 totals 16 residues. Per the germline V gene, CDR1 is LGHNA and CDR2 is YSLEER. Written as DNA, the CDR3 is TGCGCCAGCAGCCAAACTCCCGGGACAGGGTACTACGAGCAGTACTTC. Translation: CASSQTPGTGYYEQYF.

The rearrangement uses TRBV15 and TRBJ1-5, with 7 bases matching TRBD1. In germline, CDR1 is LNHNV, CDR2 YYDKDF (reference sequence). The ends lost 8 bases at V and 1 base at J; junction bases unmatched: 8. This CDR3 region has 15 residues. CDR3 in amino acids: CATGQGGSSNQPQHF. DNA of the CDR3: TGTGCCACCGGCCAGGGGGGGTCGAGCAATCAGCCCCAGCATTTT.

The chain is built from TRBV7-2 and TRBJ1-6, with a tentative D call TRBD1 (5 bases). V lost 1 base, J lost 5 bases, and 12 bases lay in between. Germline-derived CDR1 and CDR2 are SGHTA and FQGNSA. The CDR3 contains 16 residues. CDR3 coding DNA: TGTGCCAGCAGCTTAGGATGGCGGGGGAATAATTCACCCCTCCACTTT. Its translation is CASSLGWRGNNSPLHF.

The rearrangement joins TRBV12-5 to TRBJ1-1; weak D call: TRBD1 (5 bases). V was shortened by 3 bases and J by 1 base, with 15 bases between the two germline ends. This CDR3 contains 16 residues. Germline CDR1 LGHNT, CDR2 FRNRAP. The CDR3 sequence: CASGFGGTAWNTEAFF. The CDR3 DNA reads as TGTGCTAGTGGTTTCGGTGGGACGGCCTGGAACACTGAAGCTTTCTTT. The whole variable domain, filled in from reference TRBV12-5 and TRBJ1-1, reads DARVTQTPRHKVTEMGQEVTMRCQPILGHNTVFWYRQTMMQGLELLAYFRNRAPLDDSGMPKDRFSAEMPDATLATLKIQPSEPRDSAVYFCASGFGGTAWNTEAFFGQGTRLTVV.

The count of this clonotype is one. The chain is built from TRBV6-2 or TRBV6-3 and TRBJ2-1; 8 bases match TRBD1. The germline gives CDR1 MNHEY, CDR2 SVGEGT. The CDR3 is 14 amino acids. V was pared by 2 bases and J by 7 bases, with 4 bases of the junction left unmatched. As DNA, the CDR3 is TGTGCCAGCAGTTACCACAGGGGGAGGAATGAGCAGTTCTTC. This translates into CASSYHRGRNEQFF.

This clonotype was seen a few times. CDR3 protein: CASSYSTGSAYNEQFF. The CDR3 nucleotides read TGTGCCAGCAGTTACTCGACCGGGAGCGCCTACAATGAGCAGTTCTTC. This chain uses TRBV6-5 with TRBJ2-1; weak D call: TRBD2 (6 bases). Germline values: CDR1 MNHEY, CDR2 SVGAGI. The V end lost 0 bases, the J end lost 2 bases, and 11 bases lay between the germline ends. The CDR3 length is 16 residues.

This clonotype was detected only a few times. This chain connects TRBV27 to TRBJ2-3; TRBD2 aligns across 7 bases. The CDR3 totals 17 residues. Germline CDR1 reads MNHEY; CDR2 reads SMNVEV (reference sequence). V shed 1 base and J 2 bases; nucleotides not matched to a gene: 9. The CDR3 sequence: CASSLYIRRGTTDTQYF. The CDR3 coding sequence is TGTGCCAGCAGTTTATACATTCGGCGGGGGACCACAGATACGCAGTATTTT.

The gene calls are TRBV12-3 or TRBV12-4 and TRBJ1-2; D not certain. This CDR3 is built from 14 residues. The V end was cut by 4 bases, the J end by 4 bases, with 13 bases between. The CDR3 sequence is CASSSTRSGYGYTF. The CDR3 bases are TGTGCCAGCAGTTCTACTAGGAGCGGCTATGGCTACACCTTC.

This clonotype came up many times. The chain employs TRBV12-3 or TRBV12-4 and TRBJ1-2; 8 bases are a match to TRBD1. The V gene end was trimmed by 2 bases and the J gene end by 8 bases; junction bases not matched to a gene: 10. The CDR3 has 15 residues. In DNA, the CDR3 is TGTGCCAGCAGTTTACCCCCCAAGGACAGGGCCGGCTACACCTTC. It codes for CASSLPPKDRAGYTF.

The chain couples TRBV29-1 to TRBJ2-7; D perhaps matches TRBD2 (6 bases). This CDR3 comprises 13 residues. The germline gives CDR1 SQVTM, CDR2 ANQGSEA. Trimming removed 6 bases at V and 0 bases at J, with 12 bases between. The CDR3 reads CSVSLANSYEQYF. The CDR3 DNA reads TGCAGCGTCTCGCTAGCGAACTCCTACGAGCAGTACTTC.

A few counts support this clonotype. The chain carries TRBV4-1 and TRBJ2-1; TRBD2 matches at 10 bases. Unmatched junction bases numbered 4, after V lost 4 bases and J lost 4 bases. Germline V lookup: CDR1 MGHRA, CDR2 YSYEKL. This CDR3 spans 15 amino acids. CDR3 sequence reads: CASSLERGGYNEQFF. As DNA, the CDR3 is TGCGCCAGCAGCCTCGAGCGGGGGGGTTACAATGAGCAGTTCTTC.

This clonotype was seen more than once but under ten times. The chain combines TRBV5-1 with TRBJ2-1; the match to TRBD2 covers 10 bases. The CDR3 contains 16 residues. Trimming took 0 bases from V and 5 from J; bases not matched to a gene: 5. Germline CDR1 SGHRS, CDR2 YFSETQ. As DNA, the CDR3 is TGCGCCAGCAGCTTGGAGGCTAGCGGGAGCCACAATGAGCAGTTCTTC. This codes for CASSLEASGSHNEQFF.

This clonotype occurred a few times. This chain links TRBV3-1 with TRBJ1-1, with D possibly TRBD1 on 6 matching bases. Germline lookup yields CDR1 LGHDT and CDR2 YNNKEL (reference sequence). Trimming stripped 4 bases from V and 5 bases from J, with 14 bases between. The CDR3 contains 14 residues. This chain's CDR3 is CASSRILQGTEAFF. In DNA form, the CDR3 reads TGTGCCAGCAGCCGGATTCTTCAGGGGACTGAAGCTTTCTTT.

The gene calls are TRBV7-2 and TRBJ2-3; 10 bases are shared with TRBD2. The CDR3 totals 15 residues. The V gene's germline CDR1 is SGHTA and CDR2 FQGNSA. J gave up 3 bases and V 10 bases, and 10 bases lay outside the gene matches. CDR3 nucleotides: TGTGCCACTCCCCTAGCGGGGGACGGGACAGATACGCAGTATTTT. Translated, it gives CATPLAGDGTDTQYF.

The genes are TRBV29-1 and TRBJ2-3; possible D gene TRBD1, 6 bases. In germline, CDR1 is SQVTM, CDR2 ANQGSEA. The V end was cut by 7 bases, the J end by 2 bases, with 13 bases between. The CDR3 totals 13 residues. CDR3 in amino acids: CSARTDYTDTQYF. CDR3 DNA: TGCAGCGCCCGGACAGACTACACAGATACGCAGTATTTT.

The chain is built from TRBV5-1 and TRBJ2-2; perhaps TRBD1 as D (6 bases). V was shortened by 0 bases and J by 7 bases, with 16 bases between the two germline ends. Germline V gene data show CDR1 as SGHRS and CDR2 as YFSETQ. The CDR3 spans 16 residues. The CDR3 reads CASSLGEAGVIGELFF. In DNA, the CDR3 is TGCGCCAGCAGCTTGGGAGAGGCAGGGGTTATCGGGGAGCTGTTTTTT.

The rearrangement uses TRBV5-5 and TRBJ1-4; D remains unclear. The V end was cut by 0 bases, the J end by 8 bases, with 11 bases between. The length of the CDR3 is 14 residues. CDR1 and CDR2 (germline): SGHKS, YYEKEE (reference sequence). CDR3 region: CASSLGGGSEKLFF. In DNA, the CDR3 is TGTGCCAGCAGCTTGGGGGGTGGGAGCGAAAAACTGTTTTTT.

This clonotype appeared a few times. This chain connects TRBV28 to TRBJ1-5; the match to TRBD1 covers 11 bases. V lost 6 bases and J lost 2; bases outside the gene matches: 3. Germline assignment: CDR1 MDHEN and CDR2 SYDVKM. The CDR3 spans 15 residues. The CDR3 reads CASRGQGAGNQPQHF. CDR3 coding DNA: TGTGCCAGCAGAGGACAGGGGGCGGGCAATCAGCCCCAGCATTTT.